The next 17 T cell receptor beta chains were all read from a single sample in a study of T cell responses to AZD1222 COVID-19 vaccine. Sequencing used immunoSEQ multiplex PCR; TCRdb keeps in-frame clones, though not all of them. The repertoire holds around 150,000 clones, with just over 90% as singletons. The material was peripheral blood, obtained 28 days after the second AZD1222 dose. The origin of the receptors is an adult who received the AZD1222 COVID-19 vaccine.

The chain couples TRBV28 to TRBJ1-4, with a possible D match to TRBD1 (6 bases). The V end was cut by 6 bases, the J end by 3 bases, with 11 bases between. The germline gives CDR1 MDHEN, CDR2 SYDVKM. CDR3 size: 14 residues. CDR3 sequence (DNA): TGTGCCAGCAGATCGGGGGGCGCTAATGAAAAACTGTTTTTT. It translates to CASRSGGANEKLFF.

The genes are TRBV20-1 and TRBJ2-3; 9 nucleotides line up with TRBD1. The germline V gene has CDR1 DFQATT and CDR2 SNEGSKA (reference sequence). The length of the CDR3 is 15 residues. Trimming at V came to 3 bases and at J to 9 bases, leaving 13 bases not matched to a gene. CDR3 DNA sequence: TGCAGTGCTAGTCCGTCGGGGACAGGGTTAGGGACGCAGTATTTT. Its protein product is CSASPSGTGLGTQYF.

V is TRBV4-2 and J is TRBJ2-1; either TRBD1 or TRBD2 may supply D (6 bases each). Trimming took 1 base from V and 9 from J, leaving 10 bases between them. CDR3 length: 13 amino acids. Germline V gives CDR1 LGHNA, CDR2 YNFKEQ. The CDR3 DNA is TGTGCCAGCAGCCAAGTTCGGGGGCCTGAGCAGTTCTTC. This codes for CASSQVRGPEQFF.

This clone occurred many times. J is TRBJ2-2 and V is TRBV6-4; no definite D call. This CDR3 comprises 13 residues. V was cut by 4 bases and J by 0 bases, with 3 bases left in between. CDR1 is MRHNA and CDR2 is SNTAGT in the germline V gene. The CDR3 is CASSVSNTGELFF. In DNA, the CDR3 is TGTGCCAGCAGTGTTTCGAACACCGGGGAGCTGTTTTTT.

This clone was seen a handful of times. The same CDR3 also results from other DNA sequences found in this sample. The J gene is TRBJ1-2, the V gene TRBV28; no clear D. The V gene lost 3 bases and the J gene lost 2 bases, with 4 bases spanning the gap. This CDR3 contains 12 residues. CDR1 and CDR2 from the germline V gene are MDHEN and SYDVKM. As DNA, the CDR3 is TGTGCCAGCAGTTTGAGAAACTATGGCTACACCTTC. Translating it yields CASSLRNYGYTF.

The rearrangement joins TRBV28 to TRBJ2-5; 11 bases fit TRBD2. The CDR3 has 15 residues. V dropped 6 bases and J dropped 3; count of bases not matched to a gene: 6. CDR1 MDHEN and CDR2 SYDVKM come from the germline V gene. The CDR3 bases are TGTGCCAGCAGACGGGGACTAGCGGCGAAAGAGACCCAGTACTTC. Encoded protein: CASRRGLAAKETQYF.

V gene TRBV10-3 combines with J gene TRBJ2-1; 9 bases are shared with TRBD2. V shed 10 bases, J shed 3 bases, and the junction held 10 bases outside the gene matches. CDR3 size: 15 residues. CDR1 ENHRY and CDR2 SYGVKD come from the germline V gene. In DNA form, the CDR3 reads TGTGCCAGATACTCGACTAGCGGCAGCTACAATGAGCAGTTCTTC. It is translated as CARYSTSGSYNEQFF.

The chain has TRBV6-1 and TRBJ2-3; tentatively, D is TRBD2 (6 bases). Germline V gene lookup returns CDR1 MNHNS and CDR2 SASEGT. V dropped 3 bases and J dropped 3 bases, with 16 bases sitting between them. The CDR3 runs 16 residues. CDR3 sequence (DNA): TGTGCCAGCAGTGACTGGCCTAGCGTAAGAACAGATACGCAGTATTTT. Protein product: CASSDWPSVRTDTQYF.

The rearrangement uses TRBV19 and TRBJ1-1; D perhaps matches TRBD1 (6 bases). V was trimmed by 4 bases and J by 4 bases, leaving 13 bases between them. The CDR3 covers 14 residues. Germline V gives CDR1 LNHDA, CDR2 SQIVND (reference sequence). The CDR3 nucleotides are TGTGCCAGTAGTAGACCCGGGACAACCACTGAAGCTTTCTTT. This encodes CASSRPGTTTEAFF.

The CDR3 DNA follows: TGCAGTGCCAAATCCACAGATACGCAGTATTTT. Translating gives CSAKSTDTQYF. The rearrangement uses TRBV20-1 and TRBJ2-3; D ambiguous. V lost 6 bases to trimming and J lost 2 bases, with 6 bases between them. Germline values: CDR1 DFQATT, CDR2 SNEGSKA (reference sequence). There are 11 residues in the CDR3.

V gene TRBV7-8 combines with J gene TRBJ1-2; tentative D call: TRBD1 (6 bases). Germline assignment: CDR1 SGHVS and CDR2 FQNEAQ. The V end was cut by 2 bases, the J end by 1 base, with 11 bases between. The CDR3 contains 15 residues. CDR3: CASSLLGADNYGYTF. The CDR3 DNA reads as TGTGCCAGCAGCTTATTGGGGGCTGATAACTATGGCTACACCTTC.

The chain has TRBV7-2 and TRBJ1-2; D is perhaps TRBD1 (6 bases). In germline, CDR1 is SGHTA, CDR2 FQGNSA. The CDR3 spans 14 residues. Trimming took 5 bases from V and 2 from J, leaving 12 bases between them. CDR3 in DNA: TGTGCCAGCAGCAAAGGGGGAGGGAACTATGGCTACACCTTC. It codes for CASSKGGGNYGYTF.

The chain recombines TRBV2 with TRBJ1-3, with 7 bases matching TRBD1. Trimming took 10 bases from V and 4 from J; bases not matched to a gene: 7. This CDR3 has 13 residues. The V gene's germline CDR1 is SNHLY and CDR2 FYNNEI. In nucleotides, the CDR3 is TGTGCCACCAGGAGGGGGCCAGGAAACACCATATATTTT. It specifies CATRRGPGNTIYF. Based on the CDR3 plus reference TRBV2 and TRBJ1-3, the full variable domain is EPEVTQTPSHQVTQMGQEVILRCVPISNHLYFYWYRQILGQKVEFLVSFYNNEISEKSEIFDDQFSVERPDGSNFTLKIRSTKLEDSAMYFCATRRGPGNTIYFGEGSWLTVV.

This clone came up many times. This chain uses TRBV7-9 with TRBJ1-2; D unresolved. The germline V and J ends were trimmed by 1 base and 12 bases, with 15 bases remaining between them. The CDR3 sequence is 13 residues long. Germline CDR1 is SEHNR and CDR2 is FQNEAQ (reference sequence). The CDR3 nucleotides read TGTGCCAGCAGCTTAGGATTGACCGGCCAGAACACCTTC. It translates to CASSLGLTGQNTF.

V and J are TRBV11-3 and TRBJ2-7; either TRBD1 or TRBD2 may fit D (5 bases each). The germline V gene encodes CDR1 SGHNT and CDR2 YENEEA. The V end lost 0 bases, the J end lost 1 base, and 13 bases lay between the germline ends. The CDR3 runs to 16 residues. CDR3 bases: TGTGCCAGCAGCTTAGATCGTTGGGGACGGTCCTACGAGCAGTACTTC. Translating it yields CASSLDRWGRSYEQYF.

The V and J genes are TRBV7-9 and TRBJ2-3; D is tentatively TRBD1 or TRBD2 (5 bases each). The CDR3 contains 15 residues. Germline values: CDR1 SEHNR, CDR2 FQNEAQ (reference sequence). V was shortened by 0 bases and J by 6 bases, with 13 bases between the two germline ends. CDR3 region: CASSLAWDRGDTQYF. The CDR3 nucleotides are TGTGCCAGCAGCTTAGCCTGGGACCGCGGTGATACGCAGTATTTT.

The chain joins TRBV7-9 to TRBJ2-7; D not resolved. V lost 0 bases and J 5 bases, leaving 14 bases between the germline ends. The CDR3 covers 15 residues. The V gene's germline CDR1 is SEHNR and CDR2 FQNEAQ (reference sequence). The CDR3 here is CASSLAVGVVHEQYF. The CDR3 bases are TGTGCCAGCAGCTTAGCTGTTGGGGTAGTCCACGAGCAGTACTTC.